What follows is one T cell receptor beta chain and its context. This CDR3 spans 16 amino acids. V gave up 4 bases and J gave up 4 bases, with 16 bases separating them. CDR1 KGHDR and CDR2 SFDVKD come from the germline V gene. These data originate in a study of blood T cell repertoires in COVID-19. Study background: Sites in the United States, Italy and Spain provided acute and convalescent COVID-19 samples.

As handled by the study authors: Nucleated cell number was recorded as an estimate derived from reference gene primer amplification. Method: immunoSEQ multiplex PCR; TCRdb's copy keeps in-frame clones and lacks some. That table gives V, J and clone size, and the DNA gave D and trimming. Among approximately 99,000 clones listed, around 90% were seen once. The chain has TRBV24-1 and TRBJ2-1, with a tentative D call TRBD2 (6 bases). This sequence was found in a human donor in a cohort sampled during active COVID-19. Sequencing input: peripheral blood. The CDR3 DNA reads TGTGCCACCAGTGAGTCCGGGACTGCCACTTACAATGAGCAGTTCTTC. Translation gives CATSESGTATYNEQFF.